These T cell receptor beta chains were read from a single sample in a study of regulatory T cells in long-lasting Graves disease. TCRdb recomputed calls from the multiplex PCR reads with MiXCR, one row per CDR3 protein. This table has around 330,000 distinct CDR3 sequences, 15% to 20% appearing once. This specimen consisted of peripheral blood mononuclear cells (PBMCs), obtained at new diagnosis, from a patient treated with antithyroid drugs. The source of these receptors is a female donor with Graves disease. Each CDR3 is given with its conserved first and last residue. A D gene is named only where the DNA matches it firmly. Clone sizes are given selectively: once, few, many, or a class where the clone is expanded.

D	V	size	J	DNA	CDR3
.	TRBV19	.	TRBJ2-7	TGTGCCAGTAGTATAGGAGGCCTTCTCGGTCGCGAGCAGTACTTC	CASSIGGLLGREQYF
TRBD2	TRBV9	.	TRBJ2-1	TGTGCCAGCAGCGCAGTAGCGGGAGGGTCCTACAATGAGCAGTTCTTC	CASSAVAGGSYNEQFF
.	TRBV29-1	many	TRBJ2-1	TGCAGCGTTGAAACAACAGTGTACAATGAGCAGTTCTTC	CSVETTVYNEQFF
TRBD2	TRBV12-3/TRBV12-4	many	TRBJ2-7	TGTGCCAGCAGTTTGTTACGGCGGGAGGGCTCCTACGAGCAGTACTTC	CASSLLRREGSYEQYF
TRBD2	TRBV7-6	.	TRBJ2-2	TGTGCCAGCAGCACGGGACTAGCGGATAACACCGGGGAGCTGTTTTTT	CASSTGLADNTGELFF
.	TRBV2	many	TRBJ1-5	TGTGCCAGCAGTGAAGCCCAAGGGTGGAATCAGCCCCAGCATTTT	CASSEAQGWNQPQHF
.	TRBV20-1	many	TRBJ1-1	TGCAGTGCCCCCCGGACCAGGTTGACAGGAGACACTGAAGCTTTCTTT	CSAPRTRLTGDTEAFF
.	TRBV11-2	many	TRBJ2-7	TGTGCCAGCAGCTACATACCTACTACGTCACTCCACCGTCTCGAGCAGTACTTC	CASSYIPTTSLHRLEQYF
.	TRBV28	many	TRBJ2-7	TGTGCCAGCAGTTCCTTTGGGGGGTGGAGCGAGCAGTACTTC	CASSSFGGWSEQYF
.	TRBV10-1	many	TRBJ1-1	TGTGCCAGCAGTTCCGACACTGAAGCTTTCTTT	CASSSDTEAFF
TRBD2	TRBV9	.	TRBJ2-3	TGTGCCAGCAGCCCCAGGGTTTCGGGAGGGGTCGGAGATACGCAGTATTTT	CASSPRVSGGVGDTQYF
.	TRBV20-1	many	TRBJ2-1	TGCAGTGCTAGGGCACCTAGCCGAGACAATGAGCAGTTCTTC	CSARAPSRDNEQFF
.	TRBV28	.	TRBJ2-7	TGTGCCAGTAGATTTTTACAAGGCAGTAGCTCCTACGAGCAGTACTTC	CASRFLQGSSSYEQYF
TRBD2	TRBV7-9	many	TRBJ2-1	TGTGCCAGCAGTTCTCGGAGTGTGGGACTAGCTTATGAGCAGTTCTTC	CASSSRSVGLAYEQFF
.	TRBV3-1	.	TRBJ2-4	TGTGCCAGCAGCCAAGGTCCCGGGGCCAAAAACATTCAGTACTTC	CASSQGPGAKNIQYF
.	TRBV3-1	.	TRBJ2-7	TGTGCCAGCAGCCGGACTCCATTCTACGAGCAGTACTTC	CASSRTPFYEQYF
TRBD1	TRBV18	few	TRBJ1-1	TGTGCCAGCTCACCCCGGGACAGGCGGTCAGTTGACACTGAAGCTTTCTTT	CASSPRDRRSVDTEAFF
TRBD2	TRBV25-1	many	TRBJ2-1	TGTGCCAGCAGTCGGGAGGACGTCTACAATGAGCAGTTCTTC	CASSREDVYNEQFF
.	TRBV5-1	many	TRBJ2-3	TGCGCCAGCAGCTTGGAGGGGACAGATACGCAGTATTTT	CASSLEGTDTQYF
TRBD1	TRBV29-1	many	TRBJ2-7	TGCAGCGTAACTGACAGGGTCGACGAGCAGTACTTC	CSVTDRVDEQYF
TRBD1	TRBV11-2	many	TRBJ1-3	TGTGCCAGCAGCTTAGTTCAGGGGGCCTTATCTGGAAACACCATATATTTT	CASSLVQGALSGNTIYF
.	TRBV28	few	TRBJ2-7	TGTGCCAGCTGTCCATCCGTCGAGCAGTACTTC	CASCPSVEQYF
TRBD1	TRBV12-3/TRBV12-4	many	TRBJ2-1	TGTGCCAGCAGTCCTGGACAGGCCCTGGGTGAGCAGTTCTTC	CASSPGQALGEQFF
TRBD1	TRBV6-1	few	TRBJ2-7	TGTGCCAGCAGATTAGACAGGGTCGACGAGCAGTACTTC	CASRLDRVDEQYF
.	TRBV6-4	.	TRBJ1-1	TGTGCCAGCAGTGAGGGAGGGGGTGAAGCTTTCTTT	CASSEGGGEAFF
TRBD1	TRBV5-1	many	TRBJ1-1	TGCGCCAGCACTATAGGGACAGCGAACACTGAAGCTTTCTTT	CASTIGTANTEAFF
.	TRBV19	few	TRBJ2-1	TGTGCCAGTTCCGGTATACGTCTGAATGAGCAGTTCTTC	CASSGIRLNEQFF
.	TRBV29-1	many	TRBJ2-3	TGCAGCGCCTTAATTGGGGCAGATACGCAGTATTTT	CSALIGADTQYF
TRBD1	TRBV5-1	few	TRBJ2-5	TGCGCCAGCAGGGGTGCCAGAGACAGGGGGCAAGAGACCCAGTACTTC	CASRGARDRGQETQYF
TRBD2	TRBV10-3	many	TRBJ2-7	TGTGCCATCAGTGGTGTAGCGGGAGACCCAGGCGAGCAGTACTTC	CAISGVAGDPGEQYF
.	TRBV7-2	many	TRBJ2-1	TGTGCCAGCAGCCCGGGACTCCTCGTGGATGAGCAGTTCTTC	CASSPGLLVDEQFF
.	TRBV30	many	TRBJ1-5	TGTGCCTGGAGTTTGCAGGGATGTGAGCCCCAGCATTTT	CAWSLQGCEPQHF
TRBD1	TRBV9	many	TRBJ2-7	TGTGCCAGCAGCGTAGGGGACAGGGCCTACGAGCAGTACTTC	CASSVGDRAYEQYF
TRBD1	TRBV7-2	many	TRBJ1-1	TGTGCCAGCAGCGAAAGACAGGGGCTAGAAGCTTTCTTT	CASSERQGLEAFF
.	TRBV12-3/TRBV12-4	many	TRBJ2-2	TGTGCCAGCAGTCCCCTTATCACCGGGGAGCTGTTTTTT	CASSPLITGELFF
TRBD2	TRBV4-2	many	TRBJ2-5	TGTGCCAGCAGCCCCCGGGCGGGAGGAGAAGAGACCCAGTACTTC	CASSPRAGGEETQYF
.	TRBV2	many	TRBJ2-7	TGTGCCAGCAGCCAAAAGGGACATAGGGGGTACTGCGAGCAGTACTTC	CASSQKGHRGYCEQYF
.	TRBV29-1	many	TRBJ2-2	TGCAGCGTTGCGCCGGGGGCAGGAGGCACCGGGGAGCTGTTTTTT	CSVAPGAGGTGELFF
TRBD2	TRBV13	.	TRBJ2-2	TGTGCCAGCACGCCGGGACTAGCGCGTTGGAACACCGGGGAGCTGTTTTTT	CASTPGLARWNTGELFF
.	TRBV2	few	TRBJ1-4	TGTGCCAGCAGCCAGTCGGGGGGGGCTACTGAAAAACTGTTTTTT	CASSQSGGATEKLFF
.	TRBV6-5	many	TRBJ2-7	TGTGCCAGCAGTTCGGCGGGCGAGCAGTACTTC	CASSSAGEQYF
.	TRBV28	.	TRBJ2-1	TGTGCCAGCAGTTCTAGGGTCAGGGGCTACAATGAGCAGTTCTTC	CASSSRVRGYNEQFF
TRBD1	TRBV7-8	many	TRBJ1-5	TGTGCCAGCAGCTCCACGACAGGGATGATCATCTATAGCAATCAGCCCCAGCATTTT	CASSSTTGMIIYSNQPQHF
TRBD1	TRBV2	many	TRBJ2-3	TGTGCCAGCAGCGCAAACAGGGGTAATACGCAGTATTTT	CASSANRGNTQYF
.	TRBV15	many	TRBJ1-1	TGTGCCACCAGCAGAGTGGAGGGAAGAAGAACTGAAGCTTTCTTT	CATSRVEGRRTEAFF
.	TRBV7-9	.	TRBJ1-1	TGTGCCAGCAGCTTAGGGGGTGGGTTGACGAACACTGAAGCTTTATTC	CASSLGGGLTNTEALF
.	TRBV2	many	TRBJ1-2	TGTGCCAGCAGTACAGGGTCACTAGGGTATGGCTACACCTTC	CASSTGSLGYGYTF
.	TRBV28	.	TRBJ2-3	TGTGCCATCCAAGGGGGGGAAACAGATACGCAGTATTTT	CAIQGGETDTQYF
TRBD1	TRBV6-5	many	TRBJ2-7	TGTGCCAGCAGTTCAGGACAGGTCCTCACCCTTCCCCAGTACTTC	CASSSGQVLTLPQYF
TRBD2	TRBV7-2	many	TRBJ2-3	TGTGCCAGCGGGCGGGAGGGAACCCTCGGAGATACGCAGTATTTT	CASGREGTLGDTQYF
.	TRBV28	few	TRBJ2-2	TGTGCCAGCAGTTTCAGAGTCCCCGGGGAGCTGTTTTTT	CASSFRVPGELFF
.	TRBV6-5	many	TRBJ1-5	TGTGCCAGCAGTTCGTCGCGGGGGCGATTCGAGTATAGCAATCAGCCCCAGCATTTT	CASSSSRGRFEYSNQPQHF
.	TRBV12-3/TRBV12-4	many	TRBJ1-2	TGTGCCAGCAGTTTGGAGTTCCGGGGTACCTATGGCTACACCTTC	CASSLEFRGTYGYTF
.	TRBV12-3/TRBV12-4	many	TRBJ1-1	TGTGCCAGCAGTTTAGTGAGGAACACTGAAGCTTTCTTT	CASSLVRNTEAFF
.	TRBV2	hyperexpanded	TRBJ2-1	TGTGCCAGCAGACAACGAGACGAAAGCTACAATGAGCAGTTCTTC	CASRQRDESYNEQFF
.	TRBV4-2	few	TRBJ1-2	TGTGCCAGCAGCCAGACCACAGGGACTAACTATGGCTACACCTTC	CASSQTTGTNYGYTF
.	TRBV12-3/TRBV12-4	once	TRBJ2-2	TGTGCCAGCAGTTTATTGGGCGACGGGGAGCTGTTTTTT	CASSLLGDGELFF
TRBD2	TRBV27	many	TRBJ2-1	TGTGCCAGCAGTGGCCGGGGAGCGGGAGTTATGAATGAGCAGTTCTTC	CASSGRGAGVMNEQFF
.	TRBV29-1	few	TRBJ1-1	TGCAGCGTTGAACCCGAAGGGGGAATCACTGAAGCTTTCTTT	CSVEPEGGITEAFF